The 30 T cell receptor beta chains listed next were all sequenced from one sample in a study of blood T cell repertoires in COVID-19. Generated by immunoSEQ multiplex PCR, the TCRdb table keeps only in-frame clones and is missing some. The table has over 200,000 clones, 80% to 90% seen once. Material for sequencing was peripheral blood. These receptors came from a man between 35 and 55 years old who had recovered from COVID-19.

The gene calls are TRBV7-2 and TRBJ1-2; 8 nucleotides match TRBD1. V lost 5 bases and J lost 8; bases outside the gene matches: 7. The CDR3 spans 13 residues. CDR1 and CDR2 from the germline V gene are SGHTA and FQGNSA. CDR3 sequence (DNA): TGTGCCAGCAGCGACAGGGGTGGCCGAGGCTACACCTTC. It is translated as CASSDRGGRGYTF. Combining the CDR3 with reference TRBV7-2 and TRBJ1-2 gives the whole variable domain GAGVSQSPSNKVTEKGKDVELRCDPISGHTALYWYRQSLGQGLEFLIYFQGNSAPDKSGLPSDRFSAERTGGSVSTLTIQRTQQEDSAVYLCASSDRGGRGYTFGSGTRLTVV.

The CDR3 sequence: CASSPIPDYRGDTQYF. The CDR3 DNA reads TGCGCCAGCAGCCCCATACCGGACTACCGGGGGGATACGCAGTATTTT. The V and J genes are TRBV5-1 and TRBJ2-3; perhaps TRBD2 as D (6 bases). CDR1 SGHRS and CDR2 YFSETQ come from the germline V gene. V gave up 4 bases and J gave up 6 bases, with 21 bases separating them. The CDR3 covers 16 residues. Full variable domain (missing parts from reference TRBV5-1 and TRBJ2-3): KAGVTQTPRYLIKTRGQQVTLSCSPISGHRSVSWYQQTPGQGLQFLFEYFSETQRNKGNFPGRFSGRQFSNSRSEMNVSTLELGDSALYLCASSPIPDYRGDTQYFGPGTRLTVL.

This sequence joins TRBV6-6 and TRBJ2-7; 8 bases align to TRBD1. Germline V lookup: CDR1 MNHNY, CDR2 SVGAGI (reference sequence). This CDR3 contains 13 residues. V shed 6 bases and J 6 bases; nucleotides not matched to a gene: 7. The CDR3 DNA follows: TGTGCCAGCAGCGCGGACAGGGTGGTCGAGCAGTACTTC. It is translated as CASSADRVVEQYF.

V is TRBV10-2 and J is TRBJ2-1, with 7 bases that match TRBD2. J lost 6 bases, V lost 10 bases, and 12 bases had no gene match. Germline V gene lookup returns CDR1 WSHSY and CDR2 SAAADI. CDR3 length: 14 residues. CDR3 sequence: CATTREPGGNEQFF. Here the CDR3 DNA reads TGCGCCACCACCAGGGAGCCGGGGGGCAATGAGCAGTTCTTC.

The chain has TRBV27 and TRBJ2-1; TRBD1 matches at 12 bases. In germline, CDR1 is MNHEY, CDR2 SMNVEV (reference sequence). Germline trimming cut 3 bases from V and 9 bases from J; bases unmatched to any gene: 3. This CDR3 is built from 14 residues. Written as DNA, the CDR3 is TGTGCCAGCAGTTTCGGGACAGGGGGCAGTGAGCAGTTCTTC. This codes for CASSFGTGGSEQFF.

V usage is TRBV25-1 and J usage is TRBJ1-1; no clear D gene. The CDR3 runs 11 residues. V was pared by 8 bases and J by 4 bases, with 8 bases between. Germline values: CDR1 MGHDK, CDR2 SYGVNS. The CDR3 bases are TGTGCCAGCTCCGGGGTCACTGAAGCTTTCTTT. The encoded protein is CASSGVTEAFF.

V and J are TRBV11-3 and TRBJ1-1; D perhaps matches TRBD1 (5 bases). CDR1 and CDR2 from the germline V gene are SGHNT and YENEEA. The CDR3 consists of 16 residues. Trimming took 8 bases from V and 4 from J, leaving 23 bases between them. CDR3 coding DNA: TGTGCCAGCCGCAAGGGGCGCCTGAAATGTGGCACTGAAGCTTTCTTT. This translates into CASRKGRLKCGTEAFF.

The J gene is TRBJ1-5, the V gene TRBV18, with 8 nucleotides matching TRBD1. The CDR3 has 15 amino acids. Germline V gene lookup returns CDR1 KGHSH and CDR2 LQKENI. V lost 4 bases, J lost 4 bases, and 6 bases stayed unmatched. CDR3 amino acids: CASSRGQGENQPQHF. As DNA, the CDR3 is TGTGCCAGCTCACGCGGACAGGGCGAAAATCAGCCCCAGCATTTT.

The V call is TRBV15, the J call TRBJ2-3; unclear D gene. This CDR3 region has 13 residues. Germline V gene sequence: CDR1 LNHNV, CDR2 YYDKDF (reference sequence). V shed 0 bases and J shed 6 bases, with 7 bases lying between them. CDR3: CATSRDPADTQYF. In DNA, the CDR3 is TGTGCCACCAGCAGAGATCCAGCGGATACGCAGTATTTT.

In regard to this clone: One end of the junction fails to match germline, which may point to a read error. V usage is TRBV18 and J usage is TRBJ2-5; 10 nucleotides line up with TRBD2. This CDR3 has 16 residues. The germline CDR1 and CDR2 sequences are KGHSH and LQKENI. The CDR3 protein is CASSPGQLAGREPQYF. CDR3 bases: TGTGCCAGCTCACCAGGTCAACTAGCGGGGAGAGAGCCCCAGTACTTC.

The gene calls are TRBV9 and TRBJ1-6; D might be TRBD1 (6 bases). V shed 0 bases and J shed 10 bases, with 11 bases lying between them. The germline V gene has CDR1 SGDLS and CDR2 YYNGEE. CDR3 size: 14 residues. Here the CDR3 DNA reads TGTGCCAGCAGCGTAGGGGACATGGCCTCACCCCTCCACTTT. Its translation is CASSVGDMASPLHF.

V gene TRBV5-4 combines with J gene TRBJ2-3, with 8 bases that match TRBD1. The J segment lost 0 bases and the V segment lost 6 bases, leaving 12 bases of the junction unmatched. The germline V gene encodes CDR1 SGHNT and CDR2 YYREEE (reference sequence). The CDR3 totals 17 residues. The CDR3 nucleotides are TGTGCCAGCAACAGCCTTATCGGACAGGGTAGCACAGATACGCAGTATTTT. Protein: CASNSLIGQGSTDTQYF. Looking up the rest from reference TRBV5-4 and TRBJ2-3 gives the full variable domain: ETGVTQSPTHLIKTRGQQVTLRCSSQSGHNTVSWYQQALGQGPQFIFQYYREEENGRGNFPPRFSGLQFPNYSSELNVNALELDDSALYLCASNSLIGQGSTDTQYFGPGTRLTVL.

The table lists this clone with a count of one. The genes are TRBV7-8 and TRBJ2-7; a weak D match, TRBD1 (5 bases). The CDR3 is 17 amino acids. In germline, CDR1 is SGHVS, CDR2 FQNEAQ. The germline V and J ends were trimmed by 5 bases and 1 base, with 21 bases remaining between them. Here the CDR3 reads CASSPQYGRANSYEQYF. The CDR3 DNA sequence: TGTGCCAGCAGCCCGCAATACGGCAGGGCGAATTCCTACGAGCAGTACTTC.

The chain carries TRBV10-3 and TRBJ1-1, with TRBD1 matching over 8 bases. CDR1 is ENHRY and CDR2 is SYGVKD in the germline V gene. J was trimmed by 4 bases and V by 7 bases; bases with no gene match: 5. The CDR3 extends over 13 amino acids. CDR3 region: CAITATGGTEAFF. DNA of the CDR3: TGTGCCATCACCGCCACAGGGGGCACTGAAGCTTTCTTT.

The chain joins TRBV19 to TRBJ1-5, with a possible D match to TRBD1 (5 bases). The CDR3 has 16 amino acids. Germline CDR1 reads LNHDA; CDR2 reads SQIVND (reference sequence). The germline V and J ends were trimmed by 3 bases and 5 bases, with 17 bases remaining between them. This CDR3 reads CASSMFWGGVDQPQHF. The CDR3 coding sequence is TGTGCCAGTAGTATGTTTTGGGGCGGGGTGGATCAGCCCCAGCATTTT.

The chain employs TRBV29-1 and TRBJ1-2; D is undetermined. In germline, CDR1 is SQVTM, CDR2 ANQGSEA. The V end lost 8 bases, the J end lost 0 bases, and 10 bases lay between the germline ends. CDR3 length: 12 amino acids. The CDR3 sequence: CSLGSPNYGYTF. The CDR3 bases are TGCAGCCTCGGGAGCCCTAACTATGGCTACACCTTC.

This rearrangement joins TRBV6-5 to TRBJ2-3; 9 positions match TRBD2. J gave up 4 bases and V 2 bases, and 7 bases lay outside the gene matches. In germline, CDR1 is MNHEY, CDR2 SVGAGI. The CDR3 runs to 16 residues. This chain's CDR3 is CASSYLSGRGPDTQYF. The CDR3, as DNA: TGTGCCAGCAGTTACCTTAGCGGGAGAGGTCCAGATACGCAGTATTTT.

The V call is TRBV5-4, the J call TRBJ2-5; no clear D. Germline V gives CDR1 SGHNT, CDR2 YYREEE (reference sequence). This CDR3 has 13 amino acids. Trimming stripped 3 bases from V and 4 bases from J, with 10 bases between. CDR3 bases: TGTGCCAGCAGCTCCACATTCCCAGAGACCCAGTACTTC. It encodes CASSSTFPETQYF.

The rearrangement links TRBV5-4 to TRBJ2-3, with D tentatively TRBD2 (6 bases). This CDR3 contains 17 residues. V dropped 0 bases and J dropped 3 bases, with 17 bases sitting between them. Per germline, CDR1 SGHNT and CDR2 YYREEE (reference sequence). DNA of the CDR3: TGTGCCAGCAGCTTGGCCTCTAGCGCCAGGCCTACAGATACGCAGTATTTT. It is translated as CASSLASSARPTDTQYF.

The J gene is TRBJ2-3, the V gene TRBV10-3; TRBD1 aligns across 8 bases. Germline V lookup: CDR1 ENHRY, CDR2 SYGVKD. The CDR3 totals 14 residues. After removal of 10 bases from V and 0 bases from J, the junction contained 6 bases not matched to a gene. DNA of the CDR3: TGTGCCACGACAGGGGAAATTAGCACAGATACGCAGTATTTT. Amino acids: CATTGEISTDTQYF.

This chain links TRBV30 with TRBJ1-1, with D maybe TRBD1 (5 bases). Trimming stripped 2 bases from V and 4 bases from J, with 14 bases between. Germline V gives CDR1 GTSNPN, CDR2 SVGIG (reference sequence). The CDR3 is 14 amino acids. The chain's CDR3 is CAWSPGHSITEAFF. DNA of the CDR3: TGTGCCTGGAGTCCAGGACATTCTATCACTGAAGCTTTCTTT.

This chain links TRBV12-3 or TRBV12-4 with TRBJ1-2; unclear D gene. V was cut by 5 bases and J by 3 bases, with 10 bases left in between. The length of the CDR3 is 13 residues. CDR3 protein: CASSHTVDYGYTF. DNA of the CDR3: TGTGCCAGCAGTCATACAGTAGACTATGGCTACACCTTC.

The chain carries TRBV5-1 and TRBJ1-4, with 8 bases fitting TRBD1. Trimming cost V 2 bases and J 5 bases; bases outside gene matches: 2. The CDR3 spans 14 residues. Germline assignment: CDR1 SGHRS and CDR2 YFSETQ. CDR3 DNA: TGCGCCAGCAGCTTCGGGGACAGGAATGAAAAACTGTTTTTT. Its protein is CASSFGDRNEKLFF.

On this clone: Because the CDR3's place on the DNA is in doubt, the DNA is left out and the CDR3 is given as listed by TCRdb. This chain uses TRBV27 with TRBJ1-1; TRBD1, as called in the table, went unchecked against the DNA. Germline assignment: CDR1 MNHEY and CDR2 SMNVEV (reference sequence). The CDR3 length equals 15 residues, ends included. The CDR3 sequence is CASSTSTGGWTEAFF.

The genes are TRBV9 and TRBJ2-6; the match to TRBD1 covers 8 bases. The CDR3 runs to 16 residues. The V gene end was trimmed by 4 bases and the J gene end by 3 bases; junction bases not matched to a gene: 6. Looked up from germline, CDR1 is SGDLS and CDR2 is YYNGEE. The CDR3 DNA follows: TGTGCCAGCAGCACGGACAGGGAGCGTGGGGCCAACGTCCTGACTTTC. It encodes CASSTDRERGANVLTF.

The chain couples TRBV3-1 (or the pseudogene TRBV3-2) to TRBJ2-2; D ambiguous. Per the germline V gene, CDR1 is LGHDT and CDR2 is YNNKEL (reference sequence). Trimming removed 10 bases at V and 8 bases at J, with 8 bases between. The CDR3 is 10 residues long. CDR3 region: CANPTGELFF. The CDR3 DNA reads TGTGCCAACCCGACAGGGGAGCTGTTTTTT.

The chain links TRBV19 to TRBJ2-7, with TRBD1 as a possible D gene (5 bases). The germline CDR1 and CDR2 sequences are LNHDA and SQIVND (reference sequence). CDR3 size: 14 residues. V gave up 4 bases and J gave up 1 base, with 11 bases separating them. CDR3 nucleotide sequence: TGTGCCAGTAGTAGTCCAGGGTATTCCTACGAGCAGTACTTC. It codes for CASSSPGYSYEQYF.

The V gene is TRBV30, the J gene TRBJ1-6, with TRBD1 identical over 8 bases. Trimming at V came to 3 bases and at J to 10 bases, leaving 11 bases not matched to a gene. This CDR3 comprises 15 residues. Germline V gives CDR1 GTSNPN, CDR2 SVGIG (reference sequence). In DNA form, the CDR3 reads TGTGCCTGGAGCGACAGGGGTGGTATTTACTCACCCCTCCACTTT. This sequence encodes CAWSDRGGIYSPLHF.

The V gene is TRBV6-5, the J gene TRBJ1-2; D is possibly TRBD1 (5 bases). The CDR3 has 14 residues. Germline CDR1 reads MNHEY; CDR2 reads SVGAGI. With 7 bases removed from V and 0 bases from J, the gap between germline ends came to 12 bases. CDR3 loop: CASKRGTANYGYTF. The CDR3, as DNA: TGTGCCAGCAAGCGGGGCACCGCTAACTATGGCTACACCTTC.

This chain connects TRBV10-1 to TRBJ2-3, with D possibly being TRBD2 (8 bases). V was pared by 3 bases and J by 9 bases, with 25 bases between. This CDR3 is built from 17 residues. CDR1 and CDR2 (germline): WNHNN, SYGVQD (reference sequence). CDR3 coding DNA: TGCGCCAGCAGTGAAGGGGGCAGCGGGGGCCAGGGGGGGACGCAGTATTTT. Translation gives CASSEGGSGGQGGTQYF.